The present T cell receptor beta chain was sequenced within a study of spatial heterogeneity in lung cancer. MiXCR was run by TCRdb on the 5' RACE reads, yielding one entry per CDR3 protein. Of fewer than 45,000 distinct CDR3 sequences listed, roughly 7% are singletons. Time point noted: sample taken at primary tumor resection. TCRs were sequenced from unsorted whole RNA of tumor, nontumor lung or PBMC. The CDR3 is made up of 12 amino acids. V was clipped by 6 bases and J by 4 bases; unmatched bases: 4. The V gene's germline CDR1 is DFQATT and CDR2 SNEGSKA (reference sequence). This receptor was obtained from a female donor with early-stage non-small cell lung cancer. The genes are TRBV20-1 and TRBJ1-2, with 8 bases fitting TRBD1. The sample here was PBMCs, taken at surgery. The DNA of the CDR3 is TGCAGTGCCTATGGACAGGGCTATGGCTACACCTTC. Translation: CSAYGQGYGYTF.